This passage covers 23 T cell receptor beta chains from one sample sequenced in a study of beta chain features in type 1 diabetes. Since all of the isolated RNA was reverse transcribed, expressed TCRB transcripts were what got sequenced. TCRdb keeps only in-frame clones here, not all; method: immunoSEQ multiplex PCR. The data show hundreds of thousands of clones, approximately 70% seen once. The sample was naive CD4+ T cells from blood. The origin of the receptors is a man younger than 40 in good health.

The table lists this clone with a few counts. The chain joins TRBV30 to TRBJ1-2; 11 bases are a match to TRBD1. Germline CDR1 reads GTSNPN; CDR2 reads SVGIG (reference sequence). V was pared by 8 bases and J by 2 bases, with 4 bases of the junction left unmatched. The CDR3 has 13 residues. CDR3 sequence (DNA): TGTGCCGGACAGGGGGCCTCAAACTATGGCTACACCTTC. This gives the protein CAGQGASNYGYTF.

This sequence joins TRBV5-1 and TRBJ2-1; tentatively, D is TRBD2 (5 bases). The germline V and J ends were trimmed by 2 bases and 4 bases, with 13 bases remaining between them. Germline CDR1 is SGHRS and CDR2 is YFSETQ. The CDR3 has 15 amino acids. DNA of the CDR3: TGCGCCAGCAGCTTCATCCTAGCAGGTTACAATGAGCAGTTCTTC. It codes for CASSFILAGYNEQFF.

As for this clone: Other DNA sequences within the sample encode an identical CDR3. This chain connects TRBV9 to TRBJ2-1; 10 nucleotides agree with TRBD2. V was pared by 3 bases and J by 4 bases, with 1 base of the junction left unmatched. The CDR3 is made up of 14 amino acids. Per the germline V gene, CDR1 is SGDLS and CDR2 is YYNGEE. DNA of the CDR3: TGTGCCAGCAGCGCTAGCGGGAGTTACAATGAGCAGTTCTTC. Amino acid sequence: CASSASGSYNEQFF.

The chain employs TRBV10-2 and TRBJ2-3; D not certain. CDR3 size: 13 residues. Germline CDR1 reads WSHSY; CDR2 reads SAAADI. V was cut by 6 bases and J by 2 bases, with 9 bases left in between. This CDR3 reads CASRIGDTDTQYF. As DNA, the CDR3 is TGCGCCAGCAGGATAGGAGACACAGATACGCAGTATTTT.

The chain employs TRBV7-9 and TRBJ2-5; D remains unclear. With 5 bases removed from V and 1 base from J, the gap between germline ends came to 11 bases. CDR3 length: 14 amino acids. Germline CDR1 and CDR2: SEHNR and FQNEAQ (reference sequence). The CDR3 region is CASSPLMGQETQYF. The CDR3 nucleotides read TGTGCCAGCAGCCCTCTGATGGGCCAAGAGACCCAGTACTTC.

This sequence joins TRBV4-1 and TRBJ2-1; 9 bases agree with TRBD2. The CDR3 has 12 amino acids. The germline V gene encodes CDR1 MGHRA and CDR2 YSYEKL. V lost 6 bases to trimming and J lost 12 bases; unmatched junction nucleotides: 6. CDR3 DNA: TGCGCCAGCAGTGAGGCGGGGGGGCGGCAGTTCTTC. It specifies CASSEAGGRQFF.

The rearrangement uses TRBV29-1 and TRBJ2-1, with 7 nucleotides matching TRBD1. CDR1 and CDR2 from the germline V gene are SQVTM and ANQGSEA. The CDR3 covers 15 residues. V lost 7 bases to trimming and J lost 0 bases; unmatched junction nucleotides: 9. CDR3 coding DNA: TGCAGCGCCCTGGGACAGATGAGCTCCTACAATGAGCAGTTCTTC. Its protein product is CSALGQMSSYNEQFF.

This clone was recorded once. The chain recombines TRBV13 with TRBJ1-3, with no clear D. From germline, CDR1 is PRHDT and CDR2 FYEKMQ (reference sequence). The CDR3 extends over 15 amino acids. Trimming took off 0 bases at V and 0 bases at J, with 6 bases between the two ends. CDR3 nucleotides: TGTGCCAGCAGCTTAGGGATCAGCTCTGGAAACACCATATATTTT. The encoded protein is CASSLGISSGNTIYF. The full variable domain, in which reference TRBV13 and TRBJ1-3 provide the parts outside the CDR3, is AAGVIQSPRHLIKEKRETATLKCYPIPRHDTVYWYQQGPGQDPQFLISFYEKMQSDKGSIPDRFSAQQFSDYHSELNMSSLELGDSALYFCASSLGISSGNTIYFGEGSWLTVV.

J is TRBJ2-7 and V is TRBV30, with D unresolved. This CDR3 has 10 amino acids. Germline V gene lookup returns CDR1 GTSNPN and CDR2 SVGIG (reference sequence). With 1 base removed from V and 3 bases from J, the gap between germline ends came to 1 base. The CDR3 DNA follows: TGTGCCTGGAGTGACTACGAGCAGTACTTC. It yields the protein CAWSDYEQYF.

This clone showed up just a few times. This chain uses TRBV30 with TRBJ2-1, with TRBD2 matching 7 bases. The CDR3 contains 14 residues. The V and J ends lost 6 bases and 5 bases, in that order; junction bases with no gene match: 10. Germline V gives CDR1 GTSNPN, CDR2 SVGIG (reference sequence). The CDR3 sequence is CACTGSGTHNEQFF. In nucleotides, the CDR3 is TGTGCCTGTACCGGGAGCGGGACCCACAATGAGCAGTTCTTC.

The chain carries TRBV2 and TRBJ2-7, with 8 positions matching TRBD1. The CDR3 totals 13 residues. Trimming at V came to 6 bases and at J to 6 bases, leaving 7 bases not matched to a gene. Germline CDR1 reads SNHLY; CDR2 reads FYNNEI. CDR3 in amino acids: CASSDWTGLEQYF. The CDR3 DNA reads TGTGCCAGCAGCGATTGGACAGGGCTCGAGCAGTACTTC.

This clone was detected only a few times. The chain uses TRBV14 and TRBJ2-1; 8 nucleotides align to TRBD2. Germline V CDR1 and CDR2: SGHDN, FVKESK. This CDR3 region has 16 residues. The trim removed 4 bases at V and 8 bases at J, leaving 13 bases unmatched. As DNA, the CDR3 is TGTGCCAGCAGCCGGAGCGGGAGTTCATCCAACCATGAGCAGTTCTTC. Amino acid sequence: CASSRSGSSSNHEQFF.

This clone was picked up a small number of times. The gene calls are TRBV6-6 and TRBJ2-1; D gene uncertain. V was clipped by 6 bases and J by 10 bases, with 10 bases between them. Germline assignment: CDR1 MNHNY and CDR2 SVGAGI (reference sequence). The CDR3 has 11 residues. DNA of the CDR3: TGTGCCAGCAGCGCCCCCCGGGAGCAGTTCTTC. Its translation is CASSAPREQFF.

J is TRBJ2-1 and V is TRBV30, with 12 nucleotides matching TRBD2. V was clipped by 3 bases and J by 9 bases; unmatched bases: 15. CDR3 length: 17 residues. The germline V gene encodes CDR1 GTSNPN and CDR2 SVGIG (reference sequence). The CDR3 DNA follows: TGTGCCTGGAGCCCCTACCCCGGGACTAGCGGGTTCGGTGAGCAGTTCTTC. It translates to CAWSPYPGTSGFGEQFF.

CDR3 sequence: CASSLEQDYGYTF. The CDR3 DNA follows: TGTGCCAGCAGCTTGGAGCAGGACTATGGCTACACCTTC. V usage is TRBV5-4 and J usage is TRBJ1-2; D unclear. Germline V lookup: CDR1 SGHNT, CDR2 YYREEE (reference sequence). This CDR3 has 13 amino acids. V gave up 0 bases and J gave up 3 bases, with 6 bases separating them.

The V and J genes are TRBV28 and TRBJ2-3; D is perhaps TRBD1 or TRBD2 (5 bases each). The germline gives CDR1 MDHEN, CDR2 SYDVKM. With 3 bases removed from V and 6 bases from J, the gap between germline ends came to 13 bases. This CDR3 contains 14 residues. The CDR3 DNA is TGTGCCAGCAGTTTGGGGACGGGCCGGGATACGCAGTATTTT. As protein: CASSLGTGRDTQYF.

V is TRBV2 and J is TRBJ2-7; TRBD1 agrees at 7 bases. The germline gives CDR1 SNHLY, CDR2 FYNNEI. V was pared by 6 bases and J by 0 bases, with 8 bases of the junction left unmatched. This CDR3 region has 15 residues. In nucleotides, the CDR3 is TGTGCCAGCAGGCCGAGACAGGGCAGCTCCTACGAGCAGTACTTC. This sequence encodes CASRPRQGSSYEQYF.

Only a few counts were recorded for this clone. The chain joins TRBV29-1 to TRBJ1-1; D remains unclear. Trimming stripped 7 bases from V and 2 bases from J, with 14 bases between. Germline CDR1 reads SQVTM; CDR2 reads ANQGSEA. CDR3 length: 13 residues. The CDR3 DNA is TGCAGCGCCTCCCCCGTCTTAAACACTGAAGCTTTCTTT. This gives the protein CSASPVLNTEAFF.

This chain links TRBV2 with TRBJ2-7; 7 bases line up with TRBD2. The CDR3 totals 15 residues. The V gene end was trimmed by 6 bases and the J gene end by 4 bases; junction bases not matched to a gene: 12. Germline CDR1 SNHLY, CDR2 FYNNEI. The CDR3 protein is CASSSEGARGYEQYF. The CDR3 region has the DNA TGTGCCAGCAGCTCAGAGGGCGCGCGGGGGTACGAGCAGTACTTC.

This clone occurred a few times. The sample has other DNA sequences that encode this CDR3 too. The chain carries TRBV30 and TRBJ2-7; tentatively, D is TRBD1 (6 bases). Germline CDR1 GTSNPN, CDR2 SVGIG (reference sequence). With 3 bases removed from V and 4 bases from J, the gap between germline ends came to 10 bases. This CDR3 has 12 residues. The DNA of the CDR3 is TGTGCCTGGAGCATACAGGGATACGAGCAGTACTTC. This sequence encodes CAWSIQGYEQYF.

CDR3 DNA: TGTGCCAGCAGCCCACCAGGGACGAGGGCGCCTGGGGAGCTGTTTTTT. Its protein is CASSPPGTRAPGELFF. V and J are TRBV7-9 and TRBJ2-2; D could derive from TRBD1 or TRBD2 (5 bases each). Trimming removed 5 bases at V and 8 bases at J, with 21 bases between. This CDR3 is 16 amino acids long. The germline CDR1 and CDR2 sequences are SEHNR and FQNEAQ (reference sequence).

The chain couples TRBV5-1 to TRBJ1-4; 7 nucleotides agree with TRBD1. This CDR3 spans 14 amino acids. CDR1 and CDR2 (germline): SGHRS, YFSETQ. Germline trimming cut 0 bases from V and 4 bases from J; bases unmatched to any gene: 0. For the CDR3, the DNA is TGCGCCAGCAGCTTGGGGGACAGTAATGAAAAACTGTTTTTT. Amino acid sequence: CASSLGDSNEKLFF.

The CDR3 region has the DNA TGTGCCAGCTTTTCCGGGGCCTACGAGCAGTACTTC. Residues: CASFSGAYEQYF. The chain recombines TRBV14 with TRBJ2-7; perhaps TRBD2 as D (5 bases). V dropped 8 bases and J dropped 2 bases, with 10 bases sitting between them. The CDR3 is 12 residues long. Germline values: CDR1 SGHDN, CDR2 FVKESK.